These 15 T cell receptor beta chains came from one sample sequenced in a study of T cells in Graves' hyperthyroidism and ophthalmopathy. TCR beta CDR3 region amplification was performed from RNA transcripts. HTBI primers were used for first-round RT-PCR of the TCR CDR3. One entry per CDR3 protein, called by TCRdb with MiXCR from the multiplex PCR reads. The table has approximately 370,000 distinct CDR3 sequences, about 17% seen once. Sequenced: blood. The receptors here all came from a woman in her twenties or thirties with Graves' hyperthyroidism that later progressed to Graves' ophthalmopathy.

Regarding this clonotype: This sequence may be a read error, since a much larger clone differs from it by one base. V and J are TRBV6-1 and TRBJ1-1; tentative D call: TRBD1 (5 bases). The CDR3 loop spans 15 amino acids. The germline gives CDR1 MNHNS, CDR2 SASEGT. CDR3 loop: CASRPPGHQDTEVFF. Written as DNA, the CDR3 is TGTGCCAGCAGACCCCCCGGGCACCAGGACACTGAAGTTTTCTTT.

As regards this clonotype: A much bigger clone sits one base away, suggesting this may be a read error. The V gene is TRBV7-9, the J gene TRBJ1-2, with a tentative D call TRBD1 (5 bases). Germline CDR1 SEHNR, CDR2 FQNEAQ (reference sequence). The CDR3 sequence is 14 residues long. The CDR3 spells CASSSGGVFDGDTF. DNA of the CDR3: TGTGCCAGCAGCTCCGGGGGGGTTTTCGATGGCGACACCTTC.

This sequence joins TRBV27 and TRBJ1-5; no reliable D call. Per germline, CDR1 MNHEY and CDR2 SMNVEV (reference sequence). The CDR3 spans 13 residues. Trimming removed 2 bases at V and 3 bases at J, with 5 bases between. The CDR3 sequence: CASSLQFNQPQHF. CDR3 bases: TGTGCCAGCAGTTTACAGTTCAATCAGCCCCAGCATTTT.

This clonotype was counted ten times or more. The CDR3 loop reads CAHNGVRDYNQPQHF. CDR3 nucleotide sequence: TGTGCCCACAACGGCGTCAGGGACTACAATCAGCCCCAGCATTTT. The V call is TRBV28, the J call TRBJ1-5, with D possibly matching TRBD1 (5 bases). Trimming stripped 11 bases from V and 3 bases from J, with 20 bases between. The CDR3 has 15 amino acids. Germline V lookup: CDR1 MDHEN, CDR2 SYDVKM.

V usage is TRBV11-2 and J usage is TRBJ2-2; 9 bases fit TRBD1. Germline V CDR1 and CDR2: SGHAT, FQNNGV. V shed 2 bases and J 2 bases; nucleotides not matched to a gene: 6. This CDR3 spans 17 amino acids. CDR3 DNA sequence: TGTGCCAGCAGCTTACCCAACAGGGGGCGCAACACCGGGGAGCTGTTTTTT. It translates to CASSLPNRGRNTGELFF.

This clonotype was detected many times. The J gene is TRBJ1-5, the V gene TRBV27; D is possibly TRBD1 (6 bases). CDR1 is MNHEY and CDR2 is SMNVEV in the germline V gene (reference sequence). Deletions cut 4 bases from V and 3 bases from J, with 16 bases between. This CDR3 is 16 amino acids long. CDR3 in amino acids: CASSSFGQIANQPQHF. For the CDR3, the DNA is TGTGCCAGCAGTTCTTTTGGACAGATCGCCAATCAGCCCCAGCATTTT.

The sample holds many counts of this clonotype. The chain combines TRBV28 with TRBJ2-5; TRBD2 aligns across 11 bases. The CDR3 runs 12 residues. Losses at the gene ends were 7 bases for V and 12 bases for J; bases not matched to a gene: 7. CDR1 is MDHEN, CDR2 SYDVKM, per germline. The CDR3 is CASTTSGRGKYF. The CDR3 DNA sequence: TGTGCCAGCACAACTAGCGGGAGAGGAAAGTACTTC.

This clonotype was recorded many times. J is TRBJ2-7 and V is TRBV7-2; D possibly corresponds to TRBD2 (6 bases). Germline lookup yields CDR1 SGHTA and CDR2 FQGNSA. CDR3 length: 13 residues. The V end was cut by 1 base, the J end by 5 bases, with 9 bases between. DNA of the CDR3: TGTGCCAGCAGCTTAGTTAAGCGGGACGAGCAGTACTTC. This codes for CASSLVKRDEQYF.

This clonotype was counted ten times or more. The V and J genes are TRBV19 and TRBJ2-5, with 9 bases identical to TRBD1. This CDR3 has 16 amino acids. Germline CDR1 is LNHDA and CDR2 is SQIVND (reference sequence). J lost 4 bases, V lost 6 bases, and 12 bases had no gene match. DNA of the CDR3: TGTGCCAGTAGCGACCTCCTCCGGGACAGGGTAGAGACCCAGTACTTC. As protein: CASSDLLRDRVETQYF.

At least ten counts were recorded for this clonotype. The J gene is TRBJ2-5, the V gene TRBV2, with D uncertain. Per germline, CDR1 SNHLY and CDR2 FYNNEI. The V end was cut by 7 bases, the J end by 3 bases, with 12 bases between. The CDR3 totals 13 residues. CDR3 region: CASTFYSEETQYF. CDR3 bases: TGTGCCAGCACGTTTTATTCGGAAGAGACCCAGTACTTC.

In its sample, this clonotype was seen once. J is TRBJ2-4 and V is TRBV6-4; no clear D gene. Germline V gene sequence: CDR1 MRHNA, CDR2 SNTAGT. This CDR3 is built from 17 residues. V gave up 0 bases and J gave up 0 bases, with 12 bases separating them. This CDR3 reads CASSDSELTLAKNIQYF. DNA of the CDR3: TGTGCCAGCAGTGACTCGGAGCTAACCTTAGCCAAAAACATTCAGTACTTC.

This clonotype was picked up many times. The gene calls are TRBV2 and TRBJ1-2; D call uncertain. Germline CDR1 and CDR2: SNHLY and FYNNEI. Trimming took 2 bases from V and 8 from J, leaving 12 bases between them. The CDR3 sequence is 13 residues long. CDR3 nucleotide sequence: TGTGCCAGCAGTGAATCCCAAGGGTTCGGCTACACCTTC. Protein sequence: CASSESQGFGYTF.

This clonotype was seen many times. The chain carries TRBV2 and TRBJ1-6; D unclear. The CDR3 runs to 14 residues. The germline V gene has CDR1 SNHLY and CDR2 FYNNEI. V lost 9 bases and J lost 7, with 16 bases in between. CDR3 in DNA: TGTGCCAGTCGATCAGGTCCCCGAAATTCACCCCTCCACTTT. This sequence encodes CASRSGPRNSPLHF.

This clonotype appeared a single time. The junction differs from germline at one of its ends, possibly a read error. The genes are TRBV30 and TRBJ1-2, with unresolved D. Germline V gene sequence: CDR1 GTSNPN, CDR2 SVGIG (reference sequence). The CDR3 consists of 11 residues. CDR3 in amino acids: CAWSIYYGYIF. DNA of the CDR3: TGTGCCTGGAGCATCTACTATGGCTACATCTTC.

This clonotype was recorded at least ten times. The rearrangement links TRBV27 to TRBJ2-1; D is undetermined. There are 16 residues in the CDR3. Trimming cost V 1 base and J 0 bases, with 10 bases left between them. The germline V gene has CDR1 MNHEY and CDR2 SMNVEV (reference sequence). For the CDR3, the DNA is TGTGCCAGCAGTTTATTAGCTCAGAGCTCCTACAATGAGCAGTTCTTC. This codes for CASSLLAQSSYNEQFF.